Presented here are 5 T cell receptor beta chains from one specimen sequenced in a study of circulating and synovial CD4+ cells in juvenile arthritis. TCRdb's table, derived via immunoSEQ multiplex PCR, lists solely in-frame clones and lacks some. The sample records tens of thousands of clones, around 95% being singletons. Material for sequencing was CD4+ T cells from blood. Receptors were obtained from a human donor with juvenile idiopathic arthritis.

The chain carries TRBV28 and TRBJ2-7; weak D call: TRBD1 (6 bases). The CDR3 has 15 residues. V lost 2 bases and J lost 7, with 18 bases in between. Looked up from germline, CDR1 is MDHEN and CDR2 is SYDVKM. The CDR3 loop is CASSLDSQGPREQYF. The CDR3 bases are TGTGCCAGCAGTTTAGATTCACAGGGCCCTCGGGAGCAGTACTTC.

CDR3 in amino acids: CATSRDPDRGNQPQHF. CDR3 coding DNA: TGTGCCACCAGCAGAGATCCCGACAGGGGTAATCAGCCCCAGCATTTT. The chain employs TRBV15 and TRBJ1-5; 8 bases agree with TRBD1. Germline V gene lookup returns CDR1 LNHNV and CDR2 YYDKDF (reference sequence). V lost 0 bases, J lost 4 bases, and 5 bases stayed unmatched. The CDR3 runs to 16 residues.

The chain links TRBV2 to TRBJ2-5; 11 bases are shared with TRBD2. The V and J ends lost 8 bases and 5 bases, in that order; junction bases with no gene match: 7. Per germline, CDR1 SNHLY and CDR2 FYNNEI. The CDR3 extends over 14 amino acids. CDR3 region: CASVWGLAAETQYF. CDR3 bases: TGTGCCAGCGTATGGGGACTAGCGGCGGAGACCCAGTACTTC.

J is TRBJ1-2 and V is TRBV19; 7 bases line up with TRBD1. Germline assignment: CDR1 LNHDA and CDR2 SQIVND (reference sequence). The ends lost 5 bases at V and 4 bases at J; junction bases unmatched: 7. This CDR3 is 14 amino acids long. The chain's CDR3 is CASSFRTGSYGYTF. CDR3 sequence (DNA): TGTGCCAGTAGTTTTCGGACAGGCTCCTATGGCTACACCTTC.

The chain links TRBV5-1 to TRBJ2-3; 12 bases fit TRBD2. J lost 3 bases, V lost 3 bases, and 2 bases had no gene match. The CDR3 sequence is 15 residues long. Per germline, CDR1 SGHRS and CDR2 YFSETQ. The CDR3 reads CASSSGTSGTDTQYF. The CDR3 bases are TGCGCCAGCAGCTCGGGGACTAGCGGGACAGATACGCAGTATTTT.